This TCR beta chain came from a study of long-term antiretroviral therapy in people with HIV. Study-level points and caveats: In the period from about 2003 to 2017, blood was collected, possibly under older ART regimens.

Specimens retained roughly 0.95-11 million cryopreserved PBMC preceding DNA extraction. Details on this clone: Its target is not known.

Version v3.0 of the immunoSEQ assay was performed at survey level. Clones were read by immunoSEQ multiplex PCR, and TCRdb kept only the in-frame ones, dropping some. The sample lists 19,000 or so clones, roughly 84% seen once, with nearly 8% in the top ten. The source was unsorted PBMCs, collected 0.9 years after starting antiretroviral therapy. The TCR sequence derives from a man between 18 and 29 years old with HIV.

The CDR3 DNA is TGTGCCACTCAAAGAGGGACAGGGGATCAGCCCCAGCATTTT. Translated: CATQRGTGDQPQHF. V gene TRBV19 combines with J gene TRBJ1-5; TRBD1 agrees at 10 bases. V lost 10 bases, J lost 5 bases, and 8 bases stayed unmatched. This CDR3 has 14 residues. Germline V CDR1 and CDR2: LNHDA, SQIVND (reference sequence).